This is a list of T cell receptor beta chains from one sample in a study of Graves' ophthalmopathy and Graves' hyperthyroidism. TCRdb reprocessed the multiplex PCR reads via MiXCR and lists one record per CDR3 protein. The sample has 150,000 or so distinct CDR3 sequences, more than 30% seen once; the top ten hold 4.5% to 6%. Sequencing used peripheral blood. The receptors stem from a woman aged 40 to 50 with Graves' ophthalmopathy. Each CDR3 is given with its conserved first and last residue. A D gene is named only where the DNA matches it firmly. Where a row states a size, it is once, few, many or the class of an expanded clone; other rows omit it.

v_gene	d_gene	abundance	j_gene	len	CDR3nt	CDR3aa
TRBV12-3/TRBV12-4	TRBD1	many	TRBJ1-5	15	TGTGCCAGCAGCCCGGGGACAGGGGGCTTTCAGCCCCAGCATTTT	CASSPGTGGFQPQHF
TRBV30	.	many	TRBJ2-2	10	TGTGCCGGAGACACCGGGGAGCTGTTTTTT	CAGDTGELFF
TRBV29-1	.	few	TRBJ2-5	11	TGCAGCGTTGTCTGGAGCGAGACCCAGTACTTC	CSVVWSETQYF
TRBV6-1	TRBD1	.	TRBJ1-1	14	TGTGCCAGCAGTGAACGAGATGGACAGGGGCTTCGTCAATTT	CASSERDGQGLRQF
TRBV19	TRBD1	many	TRBJ1-2	16	TGTGCCAGTAGTCCACTCCCCGGACAGGGAGGATATGGCTACACCTTC	CASSPLPGQGGYGYTF
TRBV3-1	TRBD1	many	TRBJ2-2	13	TGTGCCAGCAGCCCTGGACAGGGCCGGGAGCTGTTTTTT	CASSPGQGRELFF
TRBV28	TRBD1	.	TRBJ2-5	16	TGTGCCAGCAGTGGGACAGGGGGCCTTTCCCGAGAGACCCAGTACTTC	CASSGTGGLSRETQYF
TRBV27	.	many	TRBJ2-5	14	TGTGCCAGCAGTCTGAACAGGGGGGGGAAGACCCAGTACTTC	CASSLNRGGKTQYF
TRBV11-3	.	.	TRBJ2-5	15	TGTGCCAGCAGTTCCCCGAAGGGGGGGGGGGCGACCCAGTACTTC	CASSSPKGGGATQYF
TRBV6-2/TRBV6-3	TRBD2	.	TRBJ2-7	15	TGTGCCAGCAGTTACGGCGGGAGACATGGCTACGAGCAGTACTTC	CASSYGGRHGYEQYF
TRBV12-3/TRBV12-4	.	many	TRBJ2-4	16	TGTGCCAGCAGTTCCGGGACATCACTAGCCAAAAACATTCAGTACTTC	CASSSGTSLAKNIQYF
TRBV6-2/TRBV6-3	TRBD2	.	TRBJ2-7	15	TGTGCCAGCGGTACCTCCGGGACTAGCGGGAACGAGCAGTACTTC	CASGTSGTSGNEQYF
TRBV6-2/TRBV6-3	.	.	TRBJ1-5	15	TGTGCCAGCAGGCCACACGATGATAGCAATCAGCCCCAGCATTTT	CASRPHDDSNQPQHF
TRBV24-1	.	.	TRBJ2-2	17	TGTGCCACCAGTGACCAAAATCGCGGGACGTTCACCGGGGAGCTGTTTTTT	CATSDQNRGTFTGELFF
TRBV25-1	.	.	TRBJ2-7	14	TGTGCCAGCAGTGACGGAGGTGGGGCTTACGAGCAGTACTTC	CASSDGGGAYEQYF
TRBV15	TRBD1	.	TRBJ1-5	13	TGTGCCACCAGCGGGGACAGGGGTCAGCCCCAGCATTTT	CATSGDRGQPQHF
TRBV6-5	TRBD2	few	TRBJ2-7	14	TGTGCCAGCAGTTATGGGGGGGTCTCCTACGAGCAGTACTTC	CASSYGGVSYEQYF
TRBV11-2	.	.	TRBJ1-1	16	TGTGCCAGCAGCTCAAGGAGGGAGGGCCCGAACACTGAAGCTTTCTTT	CASSSRREGPNTEAFF
TRBV7-2	TRBD1	few	TRBJ2-5	15	TGTGCCAGCAGCCTTATGGGACAGGCTCAAGAGACCCAGTACTTC	CASSLMGQAQETQYF
TRBV10-1	.	.	TRBJ2-2	13	TGCGCCACACAGGGAGCGAACACCGGGGAGCTGTTTTTT	CATQGANTGELFF
TRBV6-2/TRBV6-3	.	few	TRBJ1-1	15	TGTGCCAGCAGAACGGGGGAAGGGCTAACTGATGAAGCTTTCTTT	CASRTGEGLTDEAFF
TRBV12-3/TRBV12-4	.	.	TRBJ2-5	15	TGTGCCAGCAGTCGACTCTTCGGCAGTGGAGAGACCCAGTACTTC	CASSRLFGSGETQYF
TRBV2	.	.	TRBJ2-5	11	TGTGCCAGCAGGTTTGGTGAGACCCAGTACTTC	CASRFGETQYF
TRBV5-1	.	many	TRBJ1-2	14	TGCGCCAGCAGCTCAGGAGGGGTAGACTATGGCTACACCTTC	CASSSGGVDYGYTF
TRBV20-1	.	many	TRBJ2-7	11	TGCAGTGCTTTATGGTTCCCCGAGCAGTACTTC	CSALWFPEQYF
TRBV12-3/TRBV12-4	.	many	TRBJ2-5	16	TGTGCCAGCAGTTTTTACTTTTCCGTCTCCCCGGGGACCCAGTACTTC	CASSFYFSVSPGTQYF
TRBV6-1	TRBD1	.	TRBJ2-5	14	TGTGCCAGCCGGAGGGGACAGGGGAAAGAGACCCAGTACTTC	CASRRGQGKETQYF
TRBV9	TRBD1	.	TRBJ2-7	13	TGTGCCAGCGGACCAGGGGGTTCCTACGAGCAGTACTTC	CASGPGGSYEQYF
TRBV6-9	TRBD2	few	TRBJ2-7	15	TGTGCCAGCAGCACGCCGGGGACTAGGCGCTACGAGCAGTACTTC	CASSTPGTRRYEQYF
TRBV6-2/TRBV6-3	TRBD1	.	TRBJ1-2	14	TGTGCCAGCAGTCGCGATGGACAGGGGTTTTCTTACACCTTC	CASSRDGQGFSYTF
TRBV6-2/TRBV6-3	.	.	TRBJ2-7	15	TGTGCCAGCAGTTACTCCCCCAGGTCCGACTACGAGCAGTACTTC	CASSYSPRSDYEQYF
TRBV28	.	many	TRBJ1-6	18	TGTGCCAGCAGTCCTAGTCCAACAGGGAACTCCTATAATTCACCCCTCCACTTT	CASSPSPTGNSYNSPLHF
TRBV7-6	.	.	TRBJ2-5	13	TGTGCCAGCAGTTCTGGGACTCAAGAGACCCAGTACTTC	CASSSGTQETQYF
TRBV19	.	many	TRBJ1-1	14	TGTGCCAGTAGTTTGGAGGGGTTGTATTCTGAAGCTTTCTTT	CASSLEGLYSEAFF
TRBV6-5	.	.	TRBJ2-7	13	TGTGCCAGCAGTTACGCCAGGATCTACGAGCAGTACTTC	CASSYARIYEQYF
TRBV12-3/TRBV12-4	.	.	TRBJ1-2	12	TGTGCCAGCAGTATGGACTCCTATGGCTACACCTTC	CASSMDSYGYTF
TRBV19	TRBD1	many	TRBJ2-7	14	TGTGCCAGCACCGGGACAGGGGACTCCTACGAGCAGTACTTC	CASTGTGDSYEQYF
TRBV3-1	.	.	TRBJ2-5	16	TGTGCCAGCAGCCAGGACGGGAGACGGCCCCAAGAGACCCAGTACTTC	CASSQDGRRPQETQYF
TRBV7-9	TRBD1	many	TRBJ2-7	15	TGTGCCAGCAGCTTAGGGTCAGGGGGTTTGAACGAGCAGTACTTC	CASSLGSGGLNEQYF
TRBV12-3/TRBV12-4	.	many	TRBJ1-2	13	TGTGCCAGCAGCCCCAACAGAGGTTATGGCTACACCTTC	CASSPNRGYGYTF
TRBV10-3	TRBD1	.	TRBJ2-7	13	TGTGCCACACGAGGGGCAGGGGGCGGCGAGCAGTACTTC	CATRGAGGGEQYF
TRBV28	.	.	TRBJ2-7	14	TGTGCCAGCAGTTTAGCGGGCGCTTCCTACGAGCAGTACTTC	CASSLAGASYEQYF
TRBV30	.	many	TRBJ1-1	13	TGTGCCTGGAGTCCCCGGTCTCCCCTGAACGCTTTCTTT	CAWSPRSPLNAFF
TRBV6-2/TRBV6-3	TRBD2	.	TRBJ2-2	15	TGTGCCAGCAGTCTAGCGGGGGCCACCACCGGGGAGCTGTTTTTT	CASSLAGATTGELFF
TRBV12-3/TRBV12-4	TRBD1	few	TRBJ2-6	16	TGTGCCAGCAGTTCAGGGGGTTTTTCTGGGGCCAACGTCCTGACTTTC	CASSSGGFSGANVLTF
TRBV28	TRBD2	few	TRBJ2-5	15	TGTGCCAGCAGTTTCGGAGCGGGAGAAGGAGAGACCCAGTACTTC	CASSFGAGEGETQYF
TRBV28	.	many	TRBJ2-7	13	TGTGCCACTCGCTTGGGGGACCCCTACGAGCAGTACTTC	CATRLGDPYEQYF
TRBV6-2/TRBV6-3	.	many	TRBJ1-1	19	TGTGCCAGCAGTTACCGATCCGCGCAGCCAGGTGGGAGGAACACTGAAGCTTTCTTT	CASSYRSAQPGGRNTEAFF
TRBV6-1	.	many	TRBJ1-5	18	TGTGCCAGCAGTGAATATATCTTGCTCGGCAGGAGCAATCAGCCCCAGCATTTT	CASSEYILLGRSNQPQHF
TRBV2	TRBD2	many	TRBJ2-5	15	TGTGCCAGCAGTGTTGAACTAGCGGTACAAGAGACCCAGTACTTC	CASSVELAVQETQYF
TRBV20-1	TRBD2	many	TRBJ2-2	17	TGCAGTGCTAGATCCCGACTAGCGGGGGCGAACACCGGGGAGCTGTTTTTT	CSARSRLAGANTGELFF